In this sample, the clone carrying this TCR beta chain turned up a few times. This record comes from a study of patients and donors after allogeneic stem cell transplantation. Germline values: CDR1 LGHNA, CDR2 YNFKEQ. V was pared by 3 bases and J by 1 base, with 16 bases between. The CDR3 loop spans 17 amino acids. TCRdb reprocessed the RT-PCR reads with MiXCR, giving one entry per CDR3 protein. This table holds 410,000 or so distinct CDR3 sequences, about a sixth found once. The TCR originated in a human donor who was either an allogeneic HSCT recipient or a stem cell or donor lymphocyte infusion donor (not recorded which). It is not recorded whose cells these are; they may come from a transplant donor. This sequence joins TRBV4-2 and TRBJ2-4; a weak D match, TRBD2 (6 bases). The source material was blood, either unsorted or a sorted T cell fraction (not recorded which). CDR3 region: CASSQGGGNLAKNIQYF. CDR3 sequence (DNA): TGTGCCAGCAGCCAGGGAGGCGGGAATTTGGCCAAAAACATTCAGTACTTC.